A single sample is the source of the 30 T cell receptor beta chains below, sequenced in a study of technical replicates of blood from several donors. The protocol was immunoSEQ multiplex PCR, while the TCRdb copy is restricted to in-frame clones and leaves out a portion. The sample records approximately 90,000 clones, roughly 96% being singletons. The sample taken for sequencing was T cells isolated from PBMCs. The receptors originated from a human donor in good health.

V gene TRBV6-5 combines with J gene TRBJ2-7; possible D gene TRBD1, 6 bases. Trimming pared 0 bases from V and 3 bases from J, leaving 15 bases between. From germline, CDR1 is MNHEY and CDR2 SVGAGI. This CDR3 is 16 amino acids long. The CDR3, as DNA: TGTGCCAGCAGTTACTCGAAGGGGGTTAAAGGCTACGAGCAGTACTTC. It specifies CASSYSKGVKGYEQYF.

For the CDR3, the DNA is TGTGCCAGCAGTTCCACTCTAACCGGGGAGCTGTTTTTT. Protein product: CASSSTLTGELFF. The gene calls are TRBV27 and TRBJ2-2; D is ambiguous. CDR1 MNHEY and CDR2 SMNVEV come from the germline V gene (reference sequence). Trimming removed 4 bases at V and 5 bases at J, with 8 bases between. The CDR3 is 13 residues long.

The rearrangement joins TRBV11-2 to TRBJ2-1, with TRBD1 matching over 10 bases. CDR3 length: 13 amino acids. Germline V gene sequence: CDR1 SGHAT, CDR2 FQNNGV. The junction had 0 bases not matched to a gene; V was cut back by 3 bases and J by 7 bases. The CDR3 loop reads CASSLDRGNEQFF. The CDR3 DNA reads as TGTGCCAGCAGCTTGGACAGGGGGAATGAGCAGTTCTTC.

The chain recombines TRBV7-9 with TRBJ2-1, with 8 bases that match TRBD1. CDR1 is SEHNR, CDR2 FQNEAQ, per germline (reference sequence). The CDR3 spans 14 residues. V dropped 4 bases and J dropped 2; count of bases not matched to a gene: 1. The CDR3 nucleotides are TGTGCCAGCAGCTCAGGGGGCGCCTACAATGAGCAGTTCTTC. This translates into CASSSGGAYNEQFF.

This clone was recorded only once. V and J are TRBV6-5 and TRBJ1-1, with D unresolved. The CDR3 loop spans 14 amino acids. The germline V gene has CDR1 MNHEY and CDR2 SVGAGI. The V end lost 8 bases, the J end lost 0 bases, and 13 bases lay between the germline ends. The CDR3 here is CASWSGRMNTEAFF. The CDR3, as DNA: TGTGCCAGCTGGTCCGGGAGGATGAACACTGAAGCTTTCTTT.

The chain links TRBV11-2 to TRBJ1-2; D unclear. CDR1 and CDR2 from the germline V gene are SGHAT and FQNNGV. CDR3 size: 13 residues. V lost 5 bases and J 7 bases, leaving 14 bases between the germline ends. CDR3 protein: CASSPGLSGGYTF. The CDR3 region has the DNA TGTGCCAGCAGCCCGGGCCTAAGCGGTGGCTACACCTTC.

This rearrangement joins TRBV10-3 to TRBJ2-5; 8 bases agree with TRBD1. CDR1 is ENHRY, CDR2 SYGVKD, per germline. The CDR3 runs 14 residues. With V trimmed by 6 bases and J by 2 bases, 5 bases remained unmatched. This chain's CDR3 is CAIRAQGVQETQYF. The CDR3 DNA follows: TGTGCCATCAGAGCACAGGGGGTTCAAGAGACCCAGTACTTC.

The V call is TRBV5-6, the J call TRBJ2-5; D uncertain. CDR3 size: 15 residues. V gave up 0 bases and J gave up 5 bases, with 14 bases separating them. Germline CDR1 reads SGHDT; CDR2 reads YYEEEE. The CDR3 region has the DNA TGTGCCAGCAGCTTGGGTCGAGGTTGGGTGGAGACCCAGTACTTC. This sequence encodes CASSLGRGWVETQYF.

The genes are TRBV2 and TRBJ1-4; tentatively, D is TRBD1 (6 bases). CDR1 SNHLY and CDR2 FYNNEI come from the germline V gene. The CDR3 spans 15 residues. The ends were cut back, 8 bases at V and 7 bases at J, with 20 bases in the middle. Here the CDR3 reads CASLRGQGIIEKLFF. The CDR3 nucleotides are TGTGCCAGCTTGCGGGGGCAGGGAATTATTGAAAAACTGTTTTTT.

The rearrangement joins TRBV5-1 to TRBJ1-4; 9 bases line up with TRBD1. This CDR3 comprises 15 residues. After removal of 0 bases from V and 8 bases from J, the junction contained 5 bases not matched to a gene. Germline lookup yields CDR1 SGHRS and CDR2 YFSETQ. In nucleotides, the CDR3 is TGCGCCAGCAGCTTGGGGGACAGGGTGAACGAAAAACTGTTTTTT. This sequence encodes CASSLGDRVNEKLFF.

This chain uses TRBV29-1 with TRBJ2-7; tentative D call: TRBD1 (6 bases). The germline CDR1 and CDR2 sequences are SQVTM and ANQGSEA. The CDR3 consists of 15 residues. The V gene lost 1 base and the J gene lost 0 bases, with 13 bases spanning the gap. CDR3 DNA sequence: TGCAGCGTTGAAGGGTTCAGGGGCAGCTCCTACGAGCAGTACTTC. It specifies CSVEGFRGSSYEQYF.

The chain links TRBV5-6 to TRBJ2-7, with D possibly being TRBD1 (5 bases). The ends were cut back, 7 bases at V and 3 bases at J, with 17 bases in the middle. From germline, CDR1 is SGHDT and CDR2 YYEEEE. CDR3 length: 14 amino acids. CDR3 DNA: TGTGCCAGCTCCTGGGGCCGCAGCCTCTACGAGCAGTACTTC. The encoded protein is CASSWGRSLYEQYF. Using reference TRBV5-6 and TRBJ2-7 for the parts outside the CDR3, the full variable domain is DAGVTQSPTHLIKTRGQQVTLRCSPKSGHDTVSWYQQALGQGPQFIFQYYEEEERQRGNFPDRFSGHQFPNYSSELNVNALLLGDSALYLCASSWGRSLYEQYFGPGTRLTVT.

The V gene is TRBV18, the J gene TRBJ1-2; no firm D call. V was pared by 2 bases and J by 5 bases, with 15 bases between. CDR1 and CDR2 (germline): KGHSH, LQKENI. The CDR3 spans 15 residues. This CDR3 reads CASSPGRQNIYGYTF. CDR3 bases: TGTGCCAGCTCACCAGGGCGCCAGAACATATATGGCTACACCTTC. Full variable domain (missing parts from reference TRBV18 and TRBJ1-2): NAGVMQNPRHLVRRRGQEARLRCSPMKGHSHVYWYRQLPEEGLKFMVYLQKENIIDESGMPKERFSAEFPKEGPSILRIQQVVRGDSAAYFCASSPGRQNIYGYTFGSGTRLTVV.

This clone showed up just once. CDR3 sequence: CASRDLLSYNEQFF. CDR3 nucleotide sequence: TGTGCCAGCAGGGACTTGCTCTCCTACAATGAGCAGTTCTTC. The chain joins TRBV13 to TRBJ2-1; a possible D gene is TRBD2 (5 bases). Per the germline V gene, CDR1 is PRHDT and CDR2 is FYEKMQ (reference sequence). V was trimmed by 6 bases and J by 0 bases, leaving 9 bases between them. The CDR3 is 14 amino acids.

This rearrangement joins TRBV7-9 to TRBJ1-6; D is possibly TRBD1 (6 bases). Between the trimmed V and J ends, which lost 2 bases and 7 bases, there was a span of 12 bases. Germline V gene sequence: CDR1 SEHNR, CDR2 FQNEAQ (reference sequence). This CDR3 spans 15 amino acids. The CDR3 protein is CASSLFSQGNSPLHF. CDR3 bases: TGTGCCAGCAGCTTATTTTCCCAGGGGAATTCACCCCTCCACTTT.

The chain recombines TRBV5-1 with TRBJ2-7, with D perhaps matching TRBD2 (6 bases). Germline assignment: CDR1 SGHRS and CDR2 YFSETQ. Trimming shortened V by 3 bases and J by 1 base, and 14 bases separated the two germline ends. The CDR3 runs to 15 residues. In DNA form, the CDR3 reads TGCGCCAGCAGCTCCAACGCGGGGCCATCCTACGAGCAGTACTTC. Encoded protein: CASSSNAGPSYEQYF.

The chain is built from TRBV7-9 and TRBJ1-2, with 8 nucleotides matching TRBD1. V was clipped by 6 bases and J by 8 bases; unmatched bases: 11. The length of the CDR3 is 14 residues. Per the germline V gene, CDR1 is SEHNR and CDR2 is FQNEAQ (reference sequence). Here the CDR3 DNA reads TGTGCCAGCAGGGACGGGACAGGAATCAGAGGCTACACCTTC. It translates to CASRDGTGIRGYTF. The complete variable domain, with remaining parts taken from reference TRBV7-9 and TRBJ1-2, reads DTGVSQNPRHKITKRGQNVTFRCDPISEHNRLYWYRQTLGQGPEFLTYFQNEAQLEKSRLLSDRFSAERPKGSFSTLEIQRTEQGDSAMYLCASRDGTGIRGYTFGSGTRLTVV.

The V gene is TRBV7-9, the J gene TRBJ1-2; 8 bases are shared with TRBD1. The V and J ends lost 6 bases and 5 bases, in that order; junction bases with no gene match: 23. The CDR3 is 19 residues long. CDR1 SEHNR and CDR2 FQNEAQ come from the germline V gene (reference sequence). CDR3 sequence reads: CASRPSGAGQGVLGYGYTF. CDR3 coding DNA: TGTGCCAGCAGACCTAGCGGGGCCGGACAGGGTGTTCTTGGGTATGGCTACACCTTC.

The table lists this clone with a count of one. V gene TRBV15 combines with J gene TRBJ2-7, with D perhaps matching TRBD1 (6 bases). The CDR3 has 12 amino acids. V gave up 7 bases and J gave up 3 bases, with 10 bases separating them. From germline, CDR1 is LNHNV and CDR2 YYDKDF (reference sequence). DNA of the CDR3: TGTGCCACCATCGGCAGGGGCTACGAGCAGTACTTC. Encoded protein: CATIGRGYEQYF.

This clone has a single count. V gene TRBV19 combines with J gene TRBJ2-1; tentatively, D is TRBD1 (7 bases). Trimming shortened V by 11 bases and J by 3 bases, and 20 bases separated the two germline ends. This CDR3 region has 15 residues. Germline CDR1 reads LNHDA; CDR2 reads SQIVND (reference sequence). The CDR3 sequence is CAGGLRQGNYNEQFF. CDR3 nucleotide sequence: TGTGCCGGGGGGTTAAGACAGGGAAACTACAATGAGCAGTTCTTC.

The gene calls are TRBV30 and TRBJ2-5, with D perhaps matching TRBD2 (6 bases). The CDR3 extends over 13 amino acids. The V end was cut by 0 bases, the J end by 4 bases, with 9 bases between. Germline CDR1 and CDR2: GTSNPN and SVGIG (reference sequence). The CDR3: CAWSVGGVETQYF. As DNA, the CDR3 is TGTGCCTGGAGTGTCGGAGGGGTAGAGACCCAGTACTTC.

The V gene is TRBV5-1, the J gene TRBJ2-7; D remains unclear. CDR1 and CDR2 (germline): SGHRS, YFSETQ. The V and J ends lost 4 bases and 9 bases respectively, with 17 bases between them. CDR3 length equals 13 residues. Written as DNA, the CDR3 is TGCGCCAGCAGCGATGAGAACTTGTTCCGGCAGTACTTC. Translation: CASSDENLFRQYF.

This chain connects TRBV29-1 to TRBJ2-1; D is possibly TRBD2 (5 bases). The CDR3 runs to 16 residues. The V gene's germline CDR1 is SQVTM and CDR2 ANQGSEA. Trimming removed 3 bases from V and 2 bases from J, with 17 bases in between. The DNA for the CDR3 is TGCAGCGTTGAGCCCAGGAGGCAGGACCCCTACAATGAGCAGTTCTTC. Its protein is CSVEPRRQDPYNEQFF.

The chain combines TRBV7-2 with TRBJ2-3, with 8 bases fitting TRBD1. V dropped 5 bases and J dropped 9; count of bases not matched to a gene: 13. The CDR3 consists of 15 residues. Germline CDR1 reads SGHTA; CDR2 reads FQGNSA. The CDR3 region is CASSRERQGHWTQYF. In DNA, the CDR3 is TGTGCCAGCAGCCGAGAAAGACAGGGGCATTGGACGCAGTATTTT.

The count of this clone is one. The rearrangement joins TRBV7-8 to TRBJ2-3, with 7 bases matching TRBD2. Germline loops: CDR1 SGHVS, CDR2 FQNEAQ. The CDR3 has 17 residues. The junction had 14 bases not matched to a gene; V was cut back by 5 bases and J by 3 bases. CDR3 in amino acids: CASSRTRFSPTTDTQYF. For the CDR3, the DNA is TGTGCCAGCAGCAGGACTAGGTTCAGCCCGACGACAGATACGCAGTATTTT.

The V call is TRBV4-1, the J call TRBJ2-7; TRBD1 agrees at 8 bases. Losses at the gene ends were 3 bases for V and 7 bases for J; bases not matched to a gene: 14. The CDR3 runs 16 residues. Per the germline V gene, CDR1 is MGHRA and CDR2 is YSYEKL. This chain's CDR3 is CASSQSSRGLTREQYF. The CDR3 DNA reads TGCGCCAGCAGCCAGAGTTCCAGGGGGCTTACGCGGGAGCAGTACTTC.

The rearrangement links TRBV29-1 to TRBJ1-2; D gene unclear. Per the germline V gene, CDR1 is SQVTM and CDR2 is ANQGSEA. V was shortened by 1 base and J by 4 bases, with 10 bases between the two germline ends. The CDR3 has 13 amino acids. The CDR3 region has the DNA TGCAGCGTTGAAGTGGCAGGCTTCTATGGCTACACCTTC. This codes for CSVEVAGFYGYTF.

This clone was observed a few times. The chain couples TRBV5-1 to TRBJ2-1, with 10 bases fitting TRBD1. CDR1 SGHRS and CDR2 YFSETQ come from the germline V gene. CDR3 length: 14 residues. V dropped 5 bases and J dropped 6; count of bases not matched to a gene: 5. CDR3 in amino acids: CASSLDRGPNEQFF. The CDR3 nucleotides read TGCGCCAGCAGTCTAGACAGGGGGCCCAATGAGCAGTTCTTC.

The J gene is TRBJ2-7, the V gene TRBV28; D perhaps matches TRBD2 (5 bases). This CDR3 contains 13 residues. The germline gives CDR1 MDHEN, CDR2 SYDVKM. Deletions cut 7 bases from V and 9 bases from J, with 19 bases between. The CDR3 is CASTSPGWGAQYF. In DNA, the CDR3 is TGTGCCAGCACCTCCCCGGGGTGGGGAGCGCAGTACTTC. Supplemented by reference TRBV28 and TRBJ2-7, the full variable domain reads DVKVTQSSRYLVKRTGEKVFLECVQDMDHENMFWYRQDPGLGLRLIYFSYDVKMKEKGDIPEGYSVSREKKERFSLILESASTNQTSMYLCASTSPGWGAQYFGPGTRLTVT.

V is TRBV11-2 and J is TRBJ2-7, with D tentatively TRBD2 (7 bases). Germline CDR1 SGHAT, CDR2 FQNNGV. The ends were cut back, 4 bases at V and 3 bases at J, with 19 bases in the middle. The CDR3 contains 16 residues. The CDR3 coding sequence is TGTGCCAGCAGCTCGGAGGGGAGGGGGGAAGGCTACGAGCAGTACTTC. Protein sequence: CASSSEGRGEGYEQYF.